The present entry profiles one TCR beta chain with its context. The antigen remains unidentified. Sequencing was performed with immunoSEQ multiplex PCR; in TCRdb, only in-frame clones are kept and a portion is missing. This table holds around 140,000 clones, approximately 90% found once. The data were obtained in a study of T cell responses to AZD1222 COVID-19 vaccine. Study-level points and caveats: The span of vaccine-associated CD4 TCRs extended across spike, with dominance at 160-218 and 743-854. Every sample of the repertoires postdated the peak T cell response.

CDR1 is MNHEY, CDR2 SVGEGT, per germline. This CDR3 spans 15 amino acids. V was trimmed by 5 bases and J by 5 bases, leaving 16 bases between them. The sequenced sample was peripheral blood, obtained on day 0 of AZD1222 vaccination. This receptor was taken from an adult in good health. This chain links TRBV6-2 or TRBV6-3 with TRBJ2-1, with D uncertain. CDR3 amino acids: CASSQKGLWDNEQFF. DNA for the CDR3: TGTGCCAGCAGTCAAAAGGGCCTTTGGGACAATGAGCAGTTCTTC.